One sample yielded the 27 T cell receptor beta chains listed below, sequenced in a study of T-cell reconstitution after alpha-beta-depleted transplantation in children. Unique molecular identifiers featured in how the TCRbeta library was prepared. From the PCR reads, TCRdb called clonotypes with MiXCR, one entry per CDR3 protein. The table shows 800,000 to 1,000,000 distinct CDR3 sequences, with about 29% occurring only once. This specimen was PBMCs, mostly from graft donor cells, taken 360 days after TCRalphabeta/CD19-depleted stem cell transplant. The receptors stem from a boy under two years old who had a stem cell transplant for SCID, so the T cells may come from the graft donor.

This clonotype showed up just a few times. The V and J genes are TRBV9 and TRBJ2-2, with TRBD2 as a possible D gene (6 bases). Trimming shortened V by 1 base and J by 6 bases, and 13 bases separated the two germline ends. The CDR3 loop spans 15 amino acids. The germline V gene encodes CDR1 SGDLS and CDR2 YYNGEE. The CDR3 DNA is TGTGCCAGCAGCGTACAGGTTGGGGGGTCCGGGGAGCTGTTTTTT. Translating it yields CASSVQVGGSGELFF.

Ten or more counts support this clonotype. V usage is TRBV2 and J usage is TRBJ2-7, with D uncertain. CDR1 and CDR2 from the germline V gene are SNHLY and FYNNEI. Trimming left V 4 bases short and J 3 bases short, with 10 bases between. There are 13 residues in the CDR3. CDR3 region: CASSGGRSYEQYF. DNA for the CDR3: TGTGCCAGCAGTGGAGGACGGAGCTACGAGCAGTACTTC. Drawing the rest from reference TRBV2 and TRBJ2-7, the complete variable domain is EPEVTQTPSHQVTQMGQEVILRCVPISNHLYFYWYRQILGQKVEFLVSFYNNEISEKSEIFDDQFSVERPDGSNFTLKIRSTKLEDSAMYFCASSGGRSYEQYFGPGTRLTVT.

This clonotype has only a few counts. This chain links TRBV9 with TRBJ2-3; D is undetermined. Germline V lookup: CDR1 SGDLS, CDR2 YYNGEE. Trimming shortened V by 6 bases and J by 5 bases, and 13 bases separated the two germline ends. CDR3 length equals 13 residues. In nucleotides, the CDR3 is TGTGCCAGCACCCCCCTCCACGGAGATACGCAGTATTTT. As protein: CASTPLHGDTQYF.

This clonotype was seen a few times. The rearrangement uses TRBV12-3 or TRBV12-4 and TRBJ1-2, with D uncertain. Trimming shortened V by 6 bases and J by 4 bases, and 9 bases separated the two germline ends. The CDR3 length is 12 residues. The CDR3 region is CASSHGSYGYTF. The CDR3 coding sequence is TGTGCCAGCAGCCACGGAAGCTATGGCTACACCTTC.

This clonotype appeared a few times. J is TRBJ2-1 and V is TRBV20-1; a possible D gene is TRBD2 (5 bases). With 7 bases removed from V and 8 bases from J, the gap between germline ends came to 15 bases. The germline V gene has CDR1 DFQATT and CDR2 SNEGSKA (reference sequence). This CDR3 region has 12 residues. The CDR3 nucleotides read TGCAGTGTACGTCCGGGGTGGGATGAGCAGTTCTTC. This sequence encodes CSVRPGWDEQFF.

This chain links TRBV20-1 with TRBJ2-3; 8 bases map to TRBD1. Germline CDR1 and CDR2: DFQATT and SNEGSKA (reference sequence). The CDR3 is 14 residues long. J lost 3 bases, V lost 1 base, and 3 bases had no gene match. CDR3 in amino acids: CSARGQGRTDTQYF. CDR3 bases: TGCAGTGCTAGAGGACAGGGGCGAACAGATACGCAGTATTTT.

Only a few counts were recorded for this clonotype. The chain uses TRBV3-1 and TRBJ1-5; TRBD1 is a possible D gene (5 bases). Germline V CDR1 and CDR2: LGHDT, YNNKEL (reference sequence). CDR3 length: 15 residues. V was cut by 5 bases and J by 3 bases, with 14 bases left in between. The DNA of the CDR3 is TGTGCCAGCAGCGCCGCTTGGGGGTCCAATCAGCCCCAGCATTTT. Protein sequence: CASSAAWGSNQPQHF.

This clonotype was seen only a few times. CDR3 nucleotide sequence: TGTGCCACCAGCACACCCCCTACAGATACGCAGTATTTT. Protein product: CATSTPPTDTQYF. The chain joins TRBV15 to TRBJ2-3; D remains ambiguous. CDR1 LNHNV and CDR2 YYDKDF come from the germline V gene (reference sequence). The CDR3 covers 13 residues. V gave up 4 bases and J gave up 3 bases, with 8 bases separating them. Full variable domain (missing parts from reference TRBV15 and TRBJ2-3): DAMVIQNPRYQVTQFGKPVTLSCSQTLNHNVMYWYQQKSSQAPKLLFHYYDKDFNNEADTPDNFQSRRPNTSFCFLDIRSPGLGDTAMYLCATSTPPTDTQYFGPGTRLTVL.

The chain uses TRBV9 and TRBJ2-1, with TRBD2 matching 8 bases. The ends lost 4 bases at V and 6 bases at J; junction bases unmatched: 9. This CDR3 has 15 amino acids. Germline CDR1 is SGDLS and CDR2 is YYNGEE. The CDR3: CASSQNGGATNEQFF. CDR3 coding DNA: TGTGCCAGCAGCCAGAACGGGGGGGCGACCAATGAGCAGTTCTTC.

This clonotype has just a few counts. The V and J genes are TRBV10-3 and TRBJ2-3; TRBD1 agrees at 7 bases. J gave up 3 bases and V 5 bases, and 8 bases lay outside the gene matches. CDR1 and CDR2 from the germline V gene are ENHRY and SYGVKD. The CDR3 is 15 residues long. The CDR3 bases are TGTGCCATCAGTATGGGTCCAGGGGGAACAGATACGCAGTATTTT. This translates into CAISMGPGGTDTQYF.

The gene calls are TRBV29-1 and TRBJ1-2; D is undetermined. V lost 3 bases, J lost 8 bases, and 13 bases lay in between. Germline lookup yields CDR1 SQVTM and CDR2 ANQGSEA. The CDR3 sequence is 12 residues long. CDR3 nucleotide sequence: TGCAGCGTTGACTCGGCAGGCCACGGCTACACCTTC. The encoded protein is CSVDSAGHGYTF.

The chain uses TRBV29-1 and TRBJ2-2; 12 bases map to TRBD2. The germline CDR1 and CDR2 sequences are SQVTM and ANQGSEA. Trimming cost V 1 base and J 8 bases; bases outside gene matches: 8. This CDR3 spans 16 amino acids. The CDR3 region has the DNA TGCAGCGTTGAAGGGACCCGACTAGCGGGGGCGGGGGAGCTGTTTTTT. It codes for CSVEGTRLAGAGELFF.

This clonotype came up a few times. The rearrangement links TRBV20-1 to TRBJ1-2; 10 positions agree with TRBD1. The CDR3 totals 16 residues. Trimming at V came to 5 bases and at J to 0 bases, leaving 9 bases not matched to a gene. Germline-derived CDR1 and CDR2 are DFQATT and SNEGSKA (reference sequence). The CDR3 DNA sequence: TGCAGTGCTGGGACAGGGGTTTTTAGGGCTAACTATGGCTACACCTTC. It yields the protein CSAGTGVFRANYGYTF.

CDR3 amino acids: CASSLGRPPKLNYGYTF. The CDR3 DNA follows: TGTGCCAGCAGCTTAGGCAGGCCACCTAAATTGAACTATGGCTACACCTTC. The chain recombines TRBV7-7 with TRBJ1-2; D is uncertain. V lost 1 base and J lost 2, with 17 bases in between. The V gene's germline CDR1 is SSHAT and CDR2 FNYEAQ (reference sequence). The CDR3 is 17 residues long.

This chain connects TRBV18 to TRBJ1-1; 7 bases fit TRBD1. V trimming: 5 bases; J trimming: 8 bases; junction bases outside the gene matches: 5. This CDR3 spans 12 amino acids. Looked up from germline, CDR1 is KGHSH and CDR2 is LQKENI. Here the CDR3 DNA reads TGTGCCAGCTCAGCTCTACAGGGGGAAGCTTTCTTT. Translating gives CASSALQGEAFF.

This clonotype was picked up one time. The genes are TRBV5-1 and TRBJ1-1, with D unresolved. CDR1 and CDR2 (germline): SGHRS, YFSETQ. The CDR3 loop spans 14 amino acids. The V gene lost 1 base and the J gene lost 1 base, with 8 bases spanning the gap. The CDR3 DNA reads as TGCGCCAGCAGCTTGAATCCGGGGAACACTGAAGCTTTCTTT. Its protein is CASSLNPGNTEAFF.

In its sample, this clonotype was seen a few times. V gene TRBV12-3 or TRBV12-4 combines with J gene TRBJ2-6, with D possibly TRBD2 on 6 matching bases. Trimming removed 6 bases from V and 0 bases from J, with 12 bases in between. This CDR3 region has 16 residues. The CDR3: CASSRFGSSGANVLTF. CDR3 in DNA: TGTGCCAGCAGCCGATTCGGGAGCTCTGGGGCCAACGTCCTGACTTTC.

The chain recombines TRBV12-3 or TRBV12-4 with TRBJ2-7; a weak D match, TRBD1 (6 bases). The V end lost 6 bases, the J end lost 5 bases, and 20 bases lay between the germline ends. The CDR3 length is 15 residues. CDR3 in amino acids: CASRSRTEGLDEQYF. The CDR3 DNA reads as TGTGCCAGCAGATCCCGGACAGAAGGATTGGACGAGCAGTACTTC.

This clonotype has just a few counts. The V and J genes are TRBV7-3 and TRBJ1-1; D remains ambiguous. The V gene lost 1 base and the J gene lost 1 base, with 7 bases spanning the gap. The CDR3 has 14 residues. Germline V gene data show CDR1 as SGHTA and CDR2 as FQGTGA. The CDR3 is CASSLSPTNTEAFF. The CDR3 DNA follows: TGTGCCAGCAGCTTAAGCCCGACGAACACTGAAGCTTTCTTT.

This chain joins TRBV29-1 and TRBJ2-3; 11 nucleotides agree with TRBD1. This CDR3 contains 15 residues. Germline loops: CDR1 SQVTM, CDR2 ANQGSEA. Trimming removed 4 bases from V and 5 bases from J; junction bases left unmatched: 8. In DNA, the CDR3 is TGCAGCGTTGCCCGTCGGACAGGGGGCAAAGATACGCAGTATTTT. This sequence encodes CSVARRTGGKDTQYF.

The CDR3 bases are TGTGCCAGCAGACGGGCATCGGCCACTTTTCAAGAGACCCAGTACTTC. Translating it yields CASRRASATFQETQYF. V and J are TRBV12-3 or TRBV12-4 and TRBJ2-5; D remains ambiguous. The CDR3 loop spans 16 amino acids. V shed 6 bases and J shed 2 bases, with 19 bases lying between them.

This chain uses TRBV18 with TRBJ2-3; D unresolved. The CDR3 contains 14 residues. Germline V lookup: CDR1 KGHSH, CDR2 LQKENI. V lost 2 bases and J 3 bases, leaving 9 bases between the germline ends. The DNA of the CDR3 is TGTGCCAGCTCACCAAAGCCAGCGACAGATACGCAGTATTTT. It specifies CASSPKPATDTQYF.

The chain recombines TRBV9 with TRBJ1-1; 10 bases match TRBD1. This CDR3 is built from 14 residues. Looked up from germline, CDR1 is SGDLS and CDR2 is YYNGEE. V lost 0 bases, J lost 8 bases, and 4 bases stayed unmatched. This CDR3 reads CASSVEVTGGEAFF. The DNA for the CDR3 is TGTGCCAGCAGCGTAGAGGTGACAGGGGGCGAAGCTTTCTTT.

The gene calls are TRBV2 and TRBJ2-3; weak D call: TRBD1 (6 bases). Trimming stripped 10 bases from V and 3 bases from J, with 20 bases between. The CDR3 is 15 residues long. Looked up from germline, CDR1 is SNHLY and CDR2 is FYNNEI. As DNA, the CDR3 is TGTGCCACCAACACAGGGACCGCTGGAACAGATACGCAGTATTTT. Amino acid sequence: CATNTGTAGTDTQYF.

The V gene is TRBV20-1, the J gene TRBJ1-4; TRBD1 matches at 9 bases. There are 13 residues in the CDR3. The V and J ends lost 4 bases and 8 bases, in that order; junction bases with no gene match: 5. Germline V gene lookup returns CDR1 DFQATT and CDR2 SNEGSKA (reference sequence). CDR3 loop: CSATSGTGEKLFF. The CDR3 DNA sequence: TGCAGTGCTACATCCGGGACAGGGGAAAAACTGTTTTTT.

V usage is TRBV7-9 and J usage is TRBJ2-7; 10 bases align to TRBD2. Germline V CDR1 and CDR2: SEHNR, FQNEAQ (reference sequence). The V gene end was trimmed by 0 bases and the J gene end by 7 bases; junction bases not matched to a gene: 6. The CDR3 extends over 15 amino acids. The CDR3: CASSLARLAGLEQYF. The CDR3 region has the DNA TGTGCCAGCAGCTTAGCGCGACTAGCGGGCTTGGAGCAGTACTTC. The full variable domain, its missing parts supplied by reference TRBV7-9 and TRBJ2-7, is DTGVSQNPRHKITKRGQNVTFRCDPISEHNRLYWYRQTLGQGPEFLTYFQNEAQLEKSRLLSDRFSAERPKGSFSTLEIQRTEQGDSAMYLCASSLARLAGLEQYFGPGTRLTVT.

The rearrangement links TRBV6-5 to TRBJ2-1; 9 bases are shared with TRBD1. Unmatched junction bases numbered 8, after V lost 2 bases and J lost 12 bases. The CDR3 has 14 residues. Germline values: CDR1 MNHEY, CDR2 SVGAGI. The CDR3 is CASSYGGDRVGQFF. As DNA, the CDR3 is TGTGCCAGCAGTTACGGCGGGGACAGGGTTGGGCAGTTCTTC.